Following are 10 T cell receptor beta chains from one sample sequenced in a study of T cells in Graves' hyperthyroidism and ophthalmopathy. TCR beta CDR3 region amplification was performed from RNA transcripts. HTBI primers were employed in a first-round RT-PCR of the TCR CDR3. TCRdb processed the multiplex PCR reads anew with MiXCR; each CDR3 protein has one entry. The sample holds around 610,000 distinct CDR3 sequences; roughly 14% are singletons and the top ten take about 4.5%. Sequencing was performed on blood. The receptors originated from a woman aged 40-49 years with Graves' ophthalmopathy.

J is TRBJ1-1 and V is TRBV20-1, with D possibly TRBD1 on 5 matching bases. The CDR3 has 14 residues. Deletions cut 6 bases from V and 0 bases from J, with 14 bases between. Germline V gene data show CDR1 as DFQATT and CDR2 as SNEGSKA (reference sequence). In DNA, the CDR3 is TGCAGTGCAACGATCGACAGTATGAACACTGAAGCTTTCTTT. This codes for CSATIDSMNTEAFF.

This clonotype was seen ten or more times. The genes are TRBV6-1 and TRBJ1-1; a possible D gene is TRBD1 (6 bases). The CDR3 runs to 15 residues. Germline-derived CDR1 and CDR2 are MNHNS and SASEGT. The germline V and J ends were trimmed by 6 bases and 2 bases, with 16 bases remaining between them. CDR3 sequence (DNA): TGTGCCAGCAGGTCCGGGACACATACTAACACTGAAGCTTTCTTT. Translating it yields CASRSGTHTNTEAFF.

A word on this clonotype: Given a much more abundant clone one base away, this may be a read error. Since the CDR3 does not end with the conserved phenylalanine or tryptophan, this likely comes from a read error. This chain connects TRBV12-3 or TRBV12-4 to TRBJ2-7; D is unclear. The CDR3 is 12 residues long. Trimming took off 6 bases at V and 5 bases at J, with 11 bases between the two ends. Written as DNA, the CDR3 is TGTGCCAGCAGCCCCGTACTAAACGAGCAGTACCTC. This encodes CASSPVLNEQYL.

This clonotype has at least ten counts. The V and J genes are TRBV9 and TRBJ2-7, with 11 bases that match TRBD2. Germline V gene sequence: CDR1 SGDLS, CDR2 YYNGEE. There are 16 residues in the CDR3. Losses at the gene ends were 3 bases for V and 5 bases for J; bases not matched to a gene: 10. The CDR3 DNA reads as TGTGCCAGCAGCGCCGAAGTACTAGCGGGAGCTGACGAGCAGTACTTC. Translation gives CASSAEVLAGADEQYF.

The chain links TRBV7-8 to TRBJ1-5; D is uncertain. V lost 5 bases and J lost 7, with 12 bases in between. This CDR3 contains 13 residues. Germline loops: CDR1 SGHVS, CDR2 FQNEAQ. CDR3 protein: CASSRQQRQPQHF. Written as DNA, the CDR3 is TGTGCCAGCAGCCGCCAACAGCGCCAGCCCCAGCATTTT.

This clonotype was detected ten times or more. V gene TRBV6-2 or TRBV6-3 combines with J gene TRBJ2-7, with 11 positions matching TRBD2. This CDR3 region has 15 residues. From germline, CDR1 is MNHEY and CDR2 SVGEGT. The V gene end was trimmed by 5 bases and the J gene end by 3 bases; junction bases not matched to a gene: 6. The CDR3 protein is CASSRLLAGDYEQYF. The CDR3 nucleotides read TGTGCCAGCAGTCGACTACTAGCGGGAGACTACGAGCAGTACTTC.

This clonotype has at least ten counts. The J gene is TRBJ1-5, the V gene TRBV7-2; D unclear. This CDR3 has 13 residues. The germline CDR1 and CDR2 sequences are SGHTA and FQGNSA. V lost 8 bases and J 7 bases, leaving 15 bases between the germline ends. This CDR3 is CASAGRVQQPQHF. The CDR3 bases are TGTGCCAGCGCTGGGAGGGTACAGCAGCCCCAGCATTTT. The full variable domain, in which reference TRBV7-2 and TRBJ1-5 provide the parts outside the CDR3, is GAGVSQSPSNKVTEKGKDVELRCDPISGHTALYWYRQSLGQGLEFLIYFQGNSAPDKSGLPSDRFSAERTGGSVSTLTIQRTQQEDSAVYLCASAGRVQQPQHFGDGTRLSIL.

The rearrangement links TRBV5-1 to TRBJ1-1, with TRBD1 matching 12 bases. From germline, CDR1 is SGHRS and CDR2 YFSETQ. The CDR3 spans 17 residues. J was trimmed by 3 bases and V by 0 bases; bases with no gene match: 6. The CDR3 region is CASSLEGTGGLDTEAFF. The CDR3 nucleotides read TGCGCCAGCAGCTTGGAAGGGACAGGGGGCTTGGACACTGAAGCTTTCTTT.

There are many counts of this clonotype. The rearrangement uses TRBV12-3 or TRBV12-4 and TRBJ2-7; perhaps TRBD1 as D (5 bases). The V gene lost 5 bases and the J gene lost 6 bases, with 14 bases spanning the gap. The CDR3 totals 13 residues. CDR3 sequence (DNA): TGTGCCAGCAGTGCACGTCAGGGTTTCGAGCAGTACTTC. Protein sequence: CASSARQGFEQYF.

This clonotype was detected ten times or more. V and J are TRBV6-1 and TRBJ1-2, with D unresolved. The germline V and J ends were trimmed by 6 bases and 6 bases, with 8 bases remaining between them. Germline V gene data show CDR1 as MNHNS and CDR2 as SASEGT. CDR3 length: 11 amino acids. The CDR3 nucleotides are TGTGCCAGCAGCCTCTATGATGGCTACACCTTC. This sequence encodes CASSLYDGYTF.